This record concerns one T cell receptor (beta chain) sequence. Its antigen is not known. The CDR3 is made up of 16 amino acids. Germline lookup yields CDR1 PRHDT and CDR2 FYEKMQ (reference sequence). Unmatched junction bases numbered 6, after V lost 1 base and J lost 2 bases. The sample comes from a study of cytomegalovirus exposure and HLA in healthy donors. The wider study: The Caucasian-associated ancestry cluster held more than 80% of around 380 genotyped donors.

Amplification used 60 Vbeta primers and 13 Jbeta primers. As originally analysed: Later reanalysis found 80 million or so unique TCR beta chains, around 10 million of them shared. Sequencing used immunoSEQ multiplex PCR; TCRdb keeps in-frame clones, though not all of them. That table is the source of V, J and clone size, and D and trimming were worked out from the DNA. The repertoire holds about 170,000 clones, with around 80% as singletons. Study-wide findings and caveats: Researchers catalogued 164 TCR beta chains as cytomegalovirus-associated.

The sequence came from a woman between 18 and 29 years old in good health and CMV-seronegative. V gene TRBV13 combines with J gene TRBJ2-7, with 9 nucleotides matching TRBD2. Sequences were obtained from PBMCs. The CDR3 coding sequence is TGTGCCAGCAGCTTAGACAGCGGGAGGTTCCCCTACGAGCAGTACTTC. It codes for CASSLDSGRFPYEQYF.